This T cell receptor (beta chain) comes out of a study of Graves' ophthalmopathy and Graves' hyperthyroidism. This clonotype appeared a single time. The authors amplified TCR beta CDR3 regions from RNA transcripts. HTBI primers served in a first-round RT-PCR, which a second-round multiplex PCR followed. TCRdb independently ran MiXCR on the multiplex PCR reads; one entry per CDR3 protein. This sample has 450,000 to 600,000 distinct CDR3 sequences, with 39% found just once. This CDR3 has 16 amino acids. Per germline, CDR1 SGHVS and CDR2 FNYEAQ. Material for sequencing was peripheral blood or thyroid tissue (not recorded which). This TCR derives from an adult man with Graves' hyperthyroidism. The chain couples TRBV7-6 to TRBJ2-7, with D possibly being TRBD1 (6 bases). With the DNA end fitting TRBJ2-1 better, the J assignment may be wrong. CDR3 in amino acids: CASSLAVVRGSNEQFF. CDR3 coding DNA: TGTGCCAGCAGCTTAGCAGTGGTCAGGGGAAGCAATGAGCAGTTCTTC.